This TCR beta chain was profiled in a study of cytomegalovirus exposure and HLA in healthy donors. Study-wide results and caveats: When the data were analyzed later, several of the most significant clusters appeared to be linked to common viral pathogens. Many donors shared some public TCRs, even though most TCR sequences were rare. Presence/absence analyses assumed roughly uniform sequencing depth across donors, which may not hold.

In regard to this clone: The antigen is undetermined.

The PCR ran on 60 Vbeta and 13 Jbeta primers. Profiling relied on immunoSEQ multiplex PCR, and the TCRdb table lists in-frame clones only, not all of them. The table has 77,000 or so clones, around 80% seen once. This CDR3 is 13 amino acids long. The germline V gene encodes CDR1 SEHNR and CDR2 FQNEAQ (reference sequence). V was cut by 8 bases and J by 3 bases, with 11 bases left in between. Those who donated were healthy bone marrow donors. J is TRBJ1-3 and V is TRBV7-9; tentative D call: TRBD1 (5 bases). This receptor was obtained from a man between 70 and 80 years old in good health and CMV-seropositive. The specimen sequenced was PBMCs. CDR3 bases: TGTGCCAGCTCGCAGGGCGGTGGAAACACCATATATTTT. As protein: CASSQGGGNTIYF.